Listed below are T cell receptor beta chains from one sample, sequenced in a study of cytomegalovirus exposure and HLA in healthy donors. Here immunoSEQ multiplex PCR was the method, and the copy in TCRdb shows in-frame clones only, minus some. The sample has roughly 200,000 clones, around three quarters seen once. The sequencing input was PBMCs. The receptors stem from a woman between 40 and 50 years old in good health and CMV-seronegative. Each CDR3 is given with its conserved first and last residue. The order of the fields is V gene, CDR3 length, J gene, D gene, CDR3 protein. The D gene is left open where the match is weak.

TRBV10-2	15	TRBJ1-5	.	CASSEVRRSNQPQHF
TRBV6-6	15	TRBJ2-7	TRBD1	CASSSPLDRAYEQYF
TRBV30	17	TRBJ2-5	.	CAWSVGNAPSVKETQYF
TRBV2	16	TRBJ1-5	.	CASRTGPGSNNQPQHF
TRBV19	15	TRBJ1-5	TRBD1	CASSIAGQGNQPQHF
TRBV7-9	18	TRBJ1-3	TRBD1	CASTSGTAAFSSGNTIYF
TRBV19	13	TRBJ1-2	.	CASSIAHRSGYTF
TRBV5-4	13	TRBJ1-1	.	CASSWVGRGEAFF
TRBV12-5	15	TRBJ2-1	.	CASGSGTSRAGEQFF
TRBV2	13	TRBJ1-1	.	CASSRGRGTEAFF
TRBV6-5	11	TRBJ1-2	.	CASSATYGYTF
TRBV27	16	TRBJ2-1	TRBD2	CASSLGSGRALTKQFF
TRBV19	15	TRBJ2-2	TRBD2	CASSNSGRATGELFF
TRBV6-1	14	TRBJ2-1	TRBD1	CASRQGTLNNEQFF
TRBV5-4	15	TRBJ1-2	TRBD1	CASSPERGLDYGYTF
TRBV27	16	TRBJ2-3	.	CASSPGGWRGTDTQYF
TRBV2	13	TRBJ2-1	TRBD1	CASNRDSFNEQFF